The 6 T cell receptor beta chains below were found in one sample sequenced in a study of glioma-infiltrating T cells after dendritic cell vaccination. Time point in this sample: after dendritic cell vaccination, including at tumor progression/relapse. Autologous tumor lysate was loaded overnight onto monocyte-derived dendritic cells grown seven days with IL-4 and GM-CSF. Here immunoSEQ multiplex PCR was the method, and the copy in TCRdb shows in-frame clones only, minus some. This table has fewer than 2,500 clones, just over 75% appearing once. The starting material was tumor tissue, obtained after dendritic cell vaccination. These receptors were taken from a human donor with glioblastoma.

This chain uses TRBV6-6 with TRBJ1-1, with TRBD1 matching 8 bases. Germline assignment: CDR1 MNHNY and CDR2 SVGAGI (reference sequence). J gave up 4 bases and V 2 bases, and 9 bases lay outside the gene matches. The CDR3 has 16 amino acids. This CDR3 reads CASSYEEQGETTEAFF. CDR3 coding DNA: TGTGCCAGCAGTTACGAGGAACAGGGGGAAACCACTGAAGCTTTCTTT.

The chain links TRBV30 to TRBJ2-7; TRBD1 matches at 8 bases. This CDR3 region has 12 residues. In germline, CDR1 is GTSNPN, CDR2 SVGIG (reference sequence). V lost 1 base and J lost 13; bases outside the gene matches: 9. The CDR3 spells CAWSGGGQGGYF. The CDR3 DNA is TGTGCCTGGAGTGGGGGAGGACAGGGAGGATACTTC.

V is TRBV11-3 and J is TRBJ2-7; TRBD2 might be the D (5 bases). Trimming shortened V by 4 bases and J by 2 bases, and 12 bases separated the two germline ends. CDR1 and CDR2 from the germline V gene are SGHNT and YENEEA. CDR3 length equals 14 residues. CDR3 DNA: TGTGCCAGCAGCTCGCCAGCGGACCCCTACGAGCAGTACTTC. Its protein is CASSSPADPYEQYF.

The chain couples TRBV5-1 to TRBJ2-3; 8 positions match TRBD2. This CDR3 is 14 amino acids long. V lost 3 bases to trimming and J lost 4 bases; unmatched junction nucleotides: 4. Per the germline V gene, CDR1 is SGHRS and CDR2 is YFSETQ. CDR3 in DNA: TGCGCCAGCAGCTCGACGGGACTAGCAGATACGCAGTATTTT. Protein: CASSSTGLADTQYF.

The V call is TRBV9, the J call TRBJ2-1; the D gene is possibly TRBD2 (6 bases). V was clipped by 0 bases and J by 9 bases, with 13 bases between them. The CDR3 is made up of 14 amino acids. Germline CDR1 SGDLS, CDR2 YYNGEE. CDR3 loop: CASSVVGGRSEQFF. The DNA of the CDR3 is TGTGCCAGCAGCGTAGTGGGAGGTAGGAGTGAGCAGTTCTTC.

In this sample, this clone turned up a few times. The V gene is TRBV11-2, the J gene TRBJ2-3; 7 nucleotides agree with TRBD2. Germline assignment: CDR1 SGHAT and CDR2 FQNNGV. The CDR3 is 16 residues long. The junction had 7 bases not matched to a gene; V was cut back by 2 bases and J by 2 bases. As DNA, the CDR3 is TGTGCCAGCAGCTTATGGGGGAGGGCCGACACAGATACGCAGTATTTT. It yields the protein CASSLWGRADTDTQYF.